The 16 T cell receptor beta chains listed next were all sequenced from one sample in a study of cytomegalovirus exposure and HLA in healthy donors. Use of 60 Vbeta and 13 Jbeta primers characterized the PCR. The table came from immunoSEQ multiplex PCR; TCRdb's copy has only in-frame clones and leaves some out. The repertoire consists of 210,000 or so clones, with around four fifths occurring once and the leading ten covering 0.71%. Sequenced material: PBMCs. The origin of the receptors is a boy aged 2 to 10 in good health and CMV-seronegative.

V gene TRBV11-3 combines with J gene TRBJ2-7, with a weak D call TRBD2 (7 bases). V lost 5 bases and J lost 0, with 17 bases in between. The CDR3 runs 16 residues. Germline CDR1 SGHNT, CDR2 YENEEA. DNA for the CDR3: TGTGCCAGCAGCCGCGGAGGGGGGGGACTCTCCTACGAGCAGTACTTC. Residues: CASSRGGGGLSYEQYF.

V gene TRBV6-5 combines with J gene TRBJ2-7; D may be TRBD1 (6 bases). The CDR3 covers 15 residues. The germline CDR1 and CDR2 sequences are MNHEY and SVGAGI. Trimming pared 6 bases from V and 2 bases from J, leaving 17 bases between. The CDR3 loop reads CASRETGTFTYEQYF. The CDR3 bases are TGTGCCAGCAGGGAGACCGGGACATTCACCTACGAGCAGTACTTC.

This chain links TRBV15 with TRBJ2-3, with 11 bases lining up with TRBD2. CDR3 length: 16 residues. In germline, CDR1 is LNHNV, CDR2 YYDKDF (reference sequence). V lost 3 bases to trimming and J lost 0 bases; unmatched junction nucleotides: 2. CDR3 sequence: CATSSRTSGSTDTQYF. The CDR3 coding sequence is TGTGCCACCAGCAGCCGGACTAGCGGGAGCACAGATACGCAGTATTTT.

This chain uses TRBV6-6 with TRBJ1-1, with a possible D match to TRBD1 (5 bases). Germline CDR1 and CDR2: MNHNY and SVGAGI (reference sequence). V was pared by 7 bases and J by 11 bases, with 20 bases between. This CDR3 is built from 13 residues. The CDR3 bases are TGTGCCAGCACTATAGACAGATACGAAAGGGCTTTCTTT. Its protein product is CASTIDRYERAFF.

The chain carries TRBV21-1 and TRBJ1-1; the table's D call of TRBD1 was not tested on the DNA. TRBV21-1 is listed as a pseudogene. CDR3 size: 16 residues. This CDR3 is CASSKGTGISNTEAFF. The CDR3 coding sequence is TGTGCCAGCAGCAAAGGTACAGGGATCTCGAACACTGAAGCTTTCTTT.

The chain is built from TRBV6-1 and TRBJ2-5; TRBD2 matches at 10 bases. The germline gives CDR1 MNHNS, CDR2 SASEGT. V was pared by 4 bases and J by 6 bases, with 11 bases of the junction left unmatched. The CDR3 has 16 residues. The CDR3 spells CASSGVVELAGKTQYF. DNA for the CDR3: TGTGCCAGCAGTGGAGTAGTAGAACTAGCGGGAAAGACCCAGTACTTC.

This chain links TRBV5-4 with TRBJ2-5, with D tentatively TRBD2 (6 bases). CDR3 size: 12 residues. Germline CDR1 reads SGHNT; CDR2 reads YYREEE (reference sequence). The V gene lost 2 bases and the J gene lost 11 bases, with 13 bases spanning the gap. CDR3 sequence (DNA): TGTGCCAGCAGCTTACCAACGGGAGAGCAGTACTTC. It is translated as CASSLPTGEQYF.

The V call is TRBV9, the J call TRBJ1-4, with D unresolved. Per the germline V gene, CDR1 is SGDLS and CDR2 is YYNGEE. This CDR3 has 13 residues. Trimming removed 3 bases at V and 4 bases at J, with 7 bases between. DNA of the CDR3: TGTGCCAGCAGCGAAGGGAGTAATGAAAAACTGTTTTTT. Its protein product is CASSEGSNEKLFF.

The chain uses TRBV4-1 and TRBJ1-5; D gene unclear. The V end was cut by 4 bases, the J end by 5 bases, with 15 bases between. This CDR3 spans 15 amino acids. Germline CDR1 reads MGHRA; CDR2 reads YSYEKL. The CDR3 coding sequence is TGCGCCAGCAGCCCCACGCGGTTTACCGATCAGCCCCAGCATTTT. Translation: CASSPTRFTDQPQHF.

The chain joins TRBV13 to TRBJ1-1, with D tentatively TRBD1 (5 bases). The CDR3 length is 15 residues. V shed 4 bases and J shed 0 bases, with 12 bases lying between them. Germline loops: CDR1 PRHDT, CDR2 FYEKMQ (reference sequence). The CDR3 loop reads CASSSRQLMNTEAFF. DNA for the CDR3: TGTGCCAGCAGCTCCCGACAGTTAATGAACACTGAAGCTTTCTTT.

The chain carries TRBV4-2 and TRBJ1-2; maybe TRBD1 (6 bases). Trimming took off 2 bases at V and 7 bases at J, with 17 bases between the two ends. Germline assignment: CDR1 LGHNA and CDR2 YNFKEQ. The CDR3 is made up of 15 amino acids. Here the CDR3 reads CASSQSTGTAPGYTF. CDR3 bases: TGTGCCAGCAGCCAATCCACAGGGACGGCGCCTGGCTACACCTTC.

V is TRBV5-1 and J is TRBJ2-3, with 8 bases that match TRBD2. Per germline, CDR1 SGHRS and CDR2 YFSETQ. V gave up 3 bases and J gave up 3 bases; unmatched junction bases: 6. The CDR3 is made up of 15 amino acids. The CDR3 DNA sequence: TGCGCCAGCAGCTGGTTAGCGGGACAAACAGATACGCAGTATTTT. This codes for CASSWLAGQTDTQYF.

V and J are TRBV7-9 and TRBJ1-1; D might be TRBD1 (6 bases). This CDR3 region has 15 residues. Looked up from germline, CDR1 is SEHNR and CDR2 is FQNEAQ (reference sequence). Trimming cost V 5 bases and J 1 base, with 14 bases left between them. The CDR3 DNA reads as TGTGCCAGCAGCCCACACAGGGACCAGAACACTGAAGCTTTCTTT. It is translated as CASSPHRDQNTEAFF.

The chain employs TRBV4-1 and TRBJ2-7; 8 nucleotides align to TRBD1. Germline V lookup: CDR1 MGHRA, CDR2 YSYEKL. Germline trimming cut 3 bases from V and 4 bases from J; bases unmatched to any gene: 8. The CDR3 covers 15 residues. CDR3 coding DNA: TGCGCCAGCAGCCAGCAACCGGGACAGGTTTACGAGCAGTACTTC. Protein: CASSQQPGQVYEQYF.

This chain connects TRBV25-1 to TRBJ2-3; maybe TRBD2 (5 bases). The V end lost 5 bases, the J end lost 3 bases, and 9 bases lay between the germline ends. The CDR3 is 13 amino acids. CDR1 MGHDK and CDR2 SYGVNS come from the germline V gene. CDR3 region: CASSFGGTDTQYF. For the CDR3, the DNA is TGTGCCAGCAGTTTCGGAGGAACAGATACGCAGTATTTT.

This clone came up a few times. This chain links TRBV4-1 with TRBJ2-7, with D perhaps TRBD1 (6 bases). Germline CDR1 MGHRA, CDR2 YSYEKL. CDR3 length equals 15 residues. V gave up 4 bases and J gave up 5 bases, with 18 bases separating them. The CDR3 DNA sequence: TGCGCCAGCAGCCCGCTGGCGCTGACAGGAGACGAGCAGTACTTC. It codes for CASSPLALTGDEQYF.